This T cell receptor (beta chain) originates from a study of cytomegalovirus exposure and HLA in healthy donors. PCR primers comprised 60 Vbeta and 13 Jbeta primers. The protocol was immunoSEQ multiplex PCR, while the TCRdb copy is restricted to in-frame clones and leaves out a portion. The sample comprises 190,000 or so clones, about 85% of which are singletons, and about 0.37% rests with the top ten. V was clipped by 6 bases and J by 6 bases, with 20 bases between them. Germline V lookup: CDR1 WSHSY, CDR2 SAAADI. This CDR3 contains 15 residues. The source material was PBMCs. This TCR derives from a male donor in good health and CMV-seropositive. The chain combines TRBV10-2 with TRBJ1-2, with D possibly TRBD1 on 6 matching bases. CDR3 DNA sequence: TGCGCCAGCAGCGACGAGCCCCGGACAGCGGATGGCTACACCTTC. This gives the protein CASSDEPRTADGYTF.